This passage covers 28 T cell receptor beta chains from one sample sequenced in a study of cytomegalovirus exposure and HLA in healthy donors. PCR employed 60 Vbeta and 13 Jbeta primers. Sequencing was performed with immunoSEQ multiplex PCR; in TCRdb, only in-frame clones are kept and a portion is missing. The sample includes roughly 77,000 clones, approximately 78% seen only once; the top ten take approximately 4.5%. The sample comprised PBMCs. The receptors shown here come from a man aged 40-49 years in good health and CMV-seronegative.

The rearrangement uses TRBV15 and TRBJ2-7; 9 nucleotides line up with TRBD2. Germline V lookup: CDR1 LNHNV, CDR2 YYDKDF (reference sequence). V dropped 0 bases and J dropped 7; count of bases not matched to a gene: 7. The CDR3 extends over 15 amino acids. CDR3 sequence: CATSRESGRRGEQYF. DNA for the CDR3: TGTGCCACCAGCAGAGAGAGCGGGAGGAGAGGGGAGCAGTACTTC.

The genes are TRBV18 and TRBJ1-4; 8 bases align to TRBD1. The CDR3 spans 16 residues. The germline CDR1 and CDR2 sequences are KGHSH and LQKENI. Unmatched junction bases numbered 9, after V lost 4 bases and J lost 5 bases. The chain's CDR3 is CASSQRRTGPNEKLFF. CDR3 nucleotides: TGTGCCAGCTCACAACGGAGGACAGGGCCAAATGAAAAACTGTTTTTT.

On this clone: This sample also contains other DNA sequences that code for the same CDR3. V and J are TRBV27 and TRBJ2-3; D possibly corresponds to TRBD2 (5 bases). CDR1 MNHEY and CDR2 SMNVEV come from the germline V gene (reference sequence). CDR3 length: 14 amino acids. V was trimmed by 5 bases and J by 1 base, leaving 10 bases between them. The chain's CDR3 is CASSLAAGTDTQYF. In DNA, the CDR3 is TGTGCCAGCAGTCTGGCAGCGGGCACAGATACGCAGTATTTT.

The chain has TRBV4-2 and TRBJ2-1; 9 positions agree with TRBD2. CDR1 and CDR2 (germline): LGHNA, YNFKEQ. Trimming took 0 bases from V and 6 from J; bases not matched to a gene: 9. The CDR3 is 17 amino acids. The CDR3 region has the DNA TGTGCCAGCAGCCAAGATCGGGCTAGCGGGGCCTTCAATGAGCAGTTCTTC. Translating gives CASSQDRASGAFNEQFF.

The rearrangement joins TRBV5-1 to TRBJ1-3, with 9 bases aligning to TRBD1. CDR1 and CDR2 from the germline V gene are SGHRS and YFSETQ. The V segment lost 0 bases and the J segment 8 bases; nucleotides outside the gene matches: 6. This CDR3 is built from 15 residues. The CDR3 is CASSLAGTGQDTIYF. In nucleotides, the CDR3 is TGCGCCAGCAGCTTGGCCGGGACAGGGCAAGACACCATATATTTT. Filled out from reference TRBV5-1 and TRBJ1-3, the complete variable domain reads KAGVTQTPRYLIKTRGQQVTLSCSPISGHRSVSWYQQTPGQGLQFLFEYFSETQRNKGNFPGRFSGRQFSNSRSEMNVSTLELGDSALYLCASSLAGTGQDTIYFGEGSWLTVV.

This clone has only one observation. This chain joins TRBV29-1 and TRBJ2-1; TRBD1 matches 8 bases. The germline V gene has CDR1 SQVTM and CDR2 ANQGSEA. This CDR3 comprises 14 residues. CDR3 region: CRTLDRGTYNEQFF. In DNA form, the CDR3 reads TGCAGGACCCTAGACAGGGGTACCTACAATGAGCAGTTCTTC.

This sequence joins TRBV5-5 and TRBJ1-2; TRBD1 aligns across 9 bases. Trimming at V came to 4 bases and at J to 5 bases, leaving 12 bases not matched to a gene. Germline CDR1 SGHKS, CDR2 YYEKEE (reference sequence). The CDR3 length is 16 residues. Here the CDR3 reads CASSVTGGWPGYGYTF. The CDR3 nucleotides read TGTGCCAGCAGCGTAACAGGGGGCTGGCCAGGGTATGGCTACACCTTC.

The chain links TRBV7-2 to TRBJ2-7; D is perhaps TRBD2 (5 bases). Germline CDR1 reads SGHTA; CDR2 reads FQGNSA. V shed 5 bases and J shed 0 bases, with 14 bases lying between them. The CDR3 covers 15 residues. CDR3 sequence: CASSPHKEVSYEQYF. CDR3 DNA: TGTGCCAGCAGCCCGCATAAGGAGGTCTCCTACGAGCAGTACTTC.

The chain combines TRBV13 with TRBJ2-1; the match to TRBD2 covers 7 bases. The germline CDR1 and CDR2 sequences are PRHDT and FYEKMQ (reference sequence). The trim removed 5 bases at V and 7 bases at J, leaving 11 bases unmatched. This CDR3 contains 15 residues. The CDR3 loop is CASSPHGGGQNEQFF. In nucleotides, the CDR3 is TGTGCCAGCAGCCCCCATGGGGGAGGGCAGAATGAGCAGTTCTTC.

This clone came up once. The V and J genes are TRBV7-9 and TRBJ1-1, with 12 bases matching TRBD1. Germline V gene sequence: CDR1 SEHNR, CDR2 FQNEAQ (reference sequence). The CDR3 sequence is 19 residues long. Trimming cost V 6 bases and J 10 bases; bases outside gene matches: 24. The CDR3 DNA reads TGTGCCAGCAGTCCGGGTACCGGGACAGGGGGCTCTAGAGGACTCAGAGCTTTCTTT. Translated, it gives CASSPGTGTGGSRGLRAFF.

This clone appeared a few times. V is TRBV7-9 and J is TRBJ1-4, with TRBD1 matching 12 bases. The CDR3 spans 17 residues. V trimming: 1 base; J trimming: 7 bases; junction bases outside the gene matches: 7. Germline V CDR1 and CDR2: SEHNR, FQNEAQ (reference sequence). The CDR3 sequence: CASSLVSSGQGAEKLFF. The CDR3 region has the DNA TGTGCCAGCAGCTTAGTCAGTTCGGGACAGGGGGCTGAAAAACTGTTTTTT.

Of note for this clone: Given the absence of the conserved phenylalanine or tryptophan at the CDR3 end, a read error is likely. No DNA is shown, since the ends of the CDR3 on it are uncertain; the CDR3 is the one TCRdb lists. V gene TRBV6-5 combines with J gene TRBJ1-2; the table gives TRBD1 as D, unverified against the DNA. Both ends counted, the CDR3 spans 15 residues. Germline lookup yields CDR1 MNHEY and CDR2 SVGAGI. CDR3 loop: CASSYRGGTGGKAPS.

CDR3 nucleotide sequence: TGTGCCAGCCAAGGGGGATGGGGAGATACGCAGTATTTT. Protein sequence: CASQGGWGDTQYF. The rearrangement links TRBV2 to TRBJ2-3, with a possible D match to TRBD1 (6 bases). The CDR3 length is 13 residues. Deletions cut 8 bases from V and 5 bases from J, with 14 bases between. The V gene's germline CDR1 is SNHLY and CDR2 FYNNEI.

This clone appeared a few times. The CDR3 DNA reads TGTGCCAGCAGTTACAGGACAGGGGGCATAGTGGAAGCTTTCTTT. This translates into CASSYRTGGIVEAFF. The chain recombines TRBV6-6 with TRBJ1-1, with TRBD1 matching over 11 bases. The CDR3 totals 15 residues. Germline V CDR1 and CDR2: MNHNY, SVGAGI (reference sequence). After removal of 2 bases from V and 8 bases from J, the junction contained 7 bases not matched to a gene.

The V and J genes are TRBV28 and TRBJ1-2, with TRBD1 matching 8 bases. The CDR3 spans 13 residues. Germline V gene data show CDR1 as MDHEN and CDR2 as SYDVKM. V dropped 6 bases and J dropped 8; count of bases not matched to a gene: 8. CDR3 sequence reads: CASSPPGGHGYTF. The DNA of the CDR3 is TGTGCCAGCAGCCCCCCAGGGGGCCACGGCTACACCTTC.

This clone was counted a single time. The chain employs TRBV27 and TRBJ1-1; D not resolved. This CDR3 contains 13 residues. Trimming shortened V by 5 bases and J by 4 bases, and 11 bases separated the two germline ends. Per germline, CDR1 MNHEY and CDR2 SMNVEV (reference sequence). The CDR3 coding sequence is TGTGCCAGCAGTCCCCTACCCCCCACTGAAGCTTTCTTT. Protein sequence: CASSPLPPTEAFF.

The rearrangement uses TRBV18 and TRBJ2-7; TRBD1 matches at 10 bases. Germline V CDR1 and CDR2: KGHSH, LQKENI. Losses at the gene ends were 5 bases for V and 0 bases for J; bases not matched to a gene: 1. The CDR3 is 14 amino acids. The CDR3 loop reads CASSGTGVSYEQYF. CDR3 in DNA: TGTGCCAGCTCAGGGACAGGGGTCTCCTACGAGCAGTACTTC.

The gene calls are TRBV4-3 and TRBJ2-3; TRBD1 matches 8 bases. V dropped 5 bases and J dropped 0; count of bases not matched to a gene: 4. CDR3 length: 15 residues. Per germline, CDR1 LGHNA and CDR2 YSLEER. The CDR3 spells CASSENRGSTDTQYF. In DNA, the CDR3 is TGCGCCAGCAGCGAAAACAGGGGGAGCACAGATACGCAGTATTTT.

V is TRBV7-2 and J is TRBJ2-5; 7 bases align to TRBD2. The J call is doubtful: the DNA matches TRBJ2-7 better. Germline CDR1 is SGHTA and CDR2 is FQGNSA. This CDR3 comprises 15 residues. As DNA, the CDR3 is TGTGCCAGCAGCCCACAAAGGACTAGCTCCTACGAGCAGTACTTC. Its translation: CASSPQRTSSYEQYF.

This chain uses TRBV20-1 with TRBJ1-3; D gene unclear. Looked up from germline, CDR1 is DFQATT and CDR2 is SNEGSKA (reference sequence). V lost 6 bases, J lost 4 bases, and 7 bases lay in between. CDR3 size: 11 residues. This CDR3 reads CSATGGNTIYF. In nucleotides, the CDR3 is TGCAGTGCCACGGGGGGAAACACCATATATTTT.

V usage is TRBV29-1 and J usage is TRBJ1-1, with D possibly TRBD1 on 5 matching bases. Germline CDR1 SQVTM, CDR2 ANQGSEA. The CDR3 totals 14 residues. CDR3 loop: CSCPGRTMNTEAFF. The CDR3, as DNA: TGCAGTTGCCCAGGACGGACAATGAACACTGAAGCTTTCTTT.

As for this clone: One end of the junction does not line up with germline, which may come from a read error. The V call is TRBV9, the J call TRBJ1-1; TRBD1 might be the D (6 bases). CDR1 and CDR2 (germline): SGDLS, YYNGEE. The CDR3 runs 15 residues. The CDR3 region has the DNA TGTGCCAACAGCGTAGGATGGGGGCAGGGCGGGGAAGCTTTCTTT. It translates to CANSVGWGQGGEAFF.

The chain joins TRBV7-8 to TRBJ2-1; no reliable D call. Looked up from germline, CDR1 is SGHVS and CDR2 is FQNEAQ. The CDR3 loop spans 14 amino acids. The V end was cut by 1 base, the J end by 0 bases, with 4 bases between. In DNA form, the CDR3 reads TGTGCCAGCAGCTTAGTAAACTCCTACAATGAGCAGTTCTTC. Its protein is CASSLVNSYNEQFF.

This clone has a handful of counts. This chain links TRBV19 with TRBJ2-1; no clear D gene. The CDR3 covers 15 residues. Trimming shortened V by 0 bases and J by 6 bases, and 12 bases separated the two germline ends. The V gene's germline CDR1 is LNHDA and CDR2 SQIVND (reference sequence). CDR3 bases: TGTGCCAGTAGTATAGATCCCGGGTCTGGCAATGAGCAGTTCTTC. Amino acid sequence: CASSIDPGSGNEQFF.

This clone turned up a few times. This chain links TRBV9 with TRBJ1-3; 7 bases agree with TRBD1. The V gene end was trimmed by 3 bases and the J gene end by 4 bases; junction bases not matched to a gene: 7. This CDR3 is built from 15 residues. Germline-derived CDR1 and CDR2 are SGDLS and YYNGEE. This CDR3 reads CASSGVWTGGNTIYF. In DNA, the CDR3 is TGTGCCAGCAGCGGGGTTTGGACAGGAGGAAACACCATATATTTT.

V usage is TRBV6-6 and J usage is TRBJ2-7, with D possibly matching TRBD2 (5 bases). The V gene's germline CDR1 is MNHNY and CDR2 SVGAGI (reference sequence). The CDR3 has 13 residues. The germline V and J ends were trimmed by 2 bases and 1 base, with 6 bases remaining between them. The CDR3, as DNA: TGTGCCAGCAGTTACAGCGGTTCCTACGAGCAGTACTTC. It encodes CASSYSGSYEQYF.

V is TRBV19 and J is TRBJ1-5; D remains unclear. The CDR3 spans 13 residues. From germline, CDR1 is LNHDA and CDR2 SQIVND (reference sequence). V lost 5 bases, J lost 7 bases, and 12 bases lay in between. This CDR3 is CASSFSRRQPQHF. CDR3 coding DNA: TGTGCCAGTAGTTTCTCGCGTCGCCAGCCCCAGCATTTT. The full variable domain, its missing parts supplied by reference TRBV19 and TRBJ1-5, is DGGITQSPKYLFRKEGQNVTLSCEQNLNHDAMYWYRQDPGQGLRLIYYSQIVNDFQKGDIAEGYSVSREKKESFPLTVTSAQKNPTAFYLCASSFSRRQPQHFGDGTRLSIL.

The gene calls are TRBV11-2 and TRBJ2-7, with a tentative D call TRBD2 (6 bases). Germline V gene data show CDR1 as SGHAT and CDR2 as FQNNGV. Trimming shortened V by 5 bases and J by 4 bases, and 24 bases separated the two germline ends. This CDR3 comprises 17 residues. The CDR3 protein is CASSPASTVAELYEQYF. The CDR3 DNA reads as TGTGCCAGCAGCCCCGCTTCCACTGTAGCGGAGCTATACGAGCAGTACTTC.